This entry lists 9 T cell receptor beta chains sequenced from one sample in a study of identical twins. TCRdb redid the calling of the 5' RACE reads with MiXCR, one entry per CDR3 protein. This sample has approximately 550,000 distinct CDR3 sequences; 20% to 25% occur once, and the top ten carry approximately 0.48%. These data also featured in a second study, about yellow fever vaccine responses in identical twins.

The sample consisted of CD4+ T cells sorted from blood. The receptors shown here come from a woman aged 18-35 years in good health.

This clonotype was observed at least ten times. The chain's CDR3 is CASSLSSGQGSNQPQHF. The CDR3 nucleotides are TGTGCCAGCAGTTTATCGTCGGGACAGGGGAGCAATCAGCCCCAGCATTTT. The gene calls are TRBV27 and TRBJ1-5; 10 positions agree with TRBD1. J lost 1 base, V lost 0 bases, and 3 bases had no gene match. CDR3 length equals 17 residues. CDR1 MNHEY and CDR2 SMNVEV come from the germline V gene (reference sequence).

The chain carries TRBV5-1 and TRBJ2-1; tentatively, D is TRBD2 (5 bases). Per the germline V gene, CDR1 is SGHRS and CDR2 is YFSETQ. Deletions cut 3 bases from V and 10 bases from J, with 17 bases between. The CDR3 is 14 residues long. For the CDR3, the DNA is TGCGCCAGCAGCTCAACGAGGACTGCCCAGGAGCAGTTCTTC. Amino acid sequence: CASSSTRTAQEQFF. Full variable domain (remainder filled in from reference TRBV5-1 and TRBJ2-1): KAGVTQTPRYLIKTRGQQVTLSCSPISGHRSVSWYQQTPGQGLQFLFEYFSETQRNKGNFPGRFSGRQFSNSRSEMNVSTLELGDSALYLCASSSTRTAQEQFFGPGTRLTVL.

There are a few counts of this clonotype. The chain carries TRBV28 and TRBJ2-7; the D gene is possibly TRBD2 (5 bases). Trimming removed 4 bases at V and 3 bases at J, with 13 bases between. There are 14 residues in the CDR3. Per germline, CDR1 MDHEN and CDR2 SYDVKM. The chain's CDR3 is CASSSGPGYYEQYF. The CDR3 nucleotides read TGTGCCAGCAGTTCCGGGCCGGGATACTACGAGCAGTACTTC.

The CDR3 here is CASSQGGSGANVLTF. In DNA form, the CDR3 reads TGTGCCAGCAGCCAAGGAGGGAGCGGGGCCAACGTCCTGACTTTC. The chain has TRBV3-1 and TRBJ2-6; tentative D call: TRBD2 (5 bases). This CDR3 is built from 15 residues. The V gene lost 1 base and the J gene lost 4 bases, with 8 bases spanning the gap. The germline V gene encodes CDR1 LGHDT and CDR2 YNNKEL (reference sequence).

The chain's CDR3 is CSARAPGGANYGYTF. As DNA, the CDR3 is TGCAGTGCTAGAGCCCCGGGGGGAGCTAACTATGGCTACACCTTC. The V call is TRBV20-1, the J call TRBJ1-2, with TRBD1 as a possible D gene (5 bases). V was cut by 1 base and J by 0 bases, with 12 bases left in between. The germline gives CDR1 DFQATT, CDR2 SNEGSKA (reference sequence). The CDR3 length is 15 residues.

This clonotype was detected a few times. The CDR3 sequence: CASSQLRIPGELFF. CDR3 DNA: TGTGCCAGCAGCCAATTGCGGATTCCCGGGGAGCTGTTTTTT. The rearrangement uses TRBV14 and TRBJ2-2; the D is unclear. The CDR3 loop spans 14 amino acids. Trimming removed 2 bases from V and 6 bases from J, with 10 bases in between. Germline V gives CDR1 SGHDN, CDR2 FVKESK.

The J gene is TRBJ2-3, the V gene TRBV20-1, with 11 positions matching TRBD2. The V gene's germline CDR1 is DFQATT and CDR2 SNEGSKA (reference sequence). This CDR3 spans 16 amino acids. V shed 2 bases, J shed 4 bases, and the junction held 8 bases outside the gene matches. CDR3 amino acids: CSARPPLSGGADTQYF. DNA of the CDR3: TGCAGTGCTAGACCCCCCCTTAGCGGGGGGGCAGATACGCAGTATTTT.

This clonotype was seen a single time. DNA of the CDR3: TGTGCCAGCAGCAATACAGGGGATTCCCAGTACTTC. Its translation: CASSNTGDSQYF. The chain carries TRBV7-9 and TRBJ2-4; 7 bases map to TRBD1. This CDR3 has 12 residues. Germline loops: CDR1 SEHNR, CDR2 FQNEAQ (reference sequence). Trimming at V came to 5 bases and at J to 13 bases, leaving 8 bases not matched to a gene. Combining the CDR3 with reference TRBV7-9 and TRBJ2-4 gives the whole variable domain DTGVSQNPRHKITKRGQNVTFRCDPISEHNRLYWYRQTLGQGPEFLTYFQNEAQLEKSRLLSDRFSAERPKGSFSTLEIQRTEQGDSAMYLCASSNTGDSQYFGAGTRLSVL.

In this sample, this clonotype turned up a few times. The CDR3 is CASSLAPLSGVNTEAFF. CDR3 DNA sequence: TGTGCCAGCAGTTTAGCGCCTTTATCAGGGGTGAACACTGAAGCTTTCTTT. The chain couples TRBV12-3 or TRBV12-4 to TRBJ1-1; possible D gene TRBD1, 6 bases. With 0 bases removed from V and 0 bases from J, the gap between germline ends came to 14 bases. There are 17 residues in the CDR3.